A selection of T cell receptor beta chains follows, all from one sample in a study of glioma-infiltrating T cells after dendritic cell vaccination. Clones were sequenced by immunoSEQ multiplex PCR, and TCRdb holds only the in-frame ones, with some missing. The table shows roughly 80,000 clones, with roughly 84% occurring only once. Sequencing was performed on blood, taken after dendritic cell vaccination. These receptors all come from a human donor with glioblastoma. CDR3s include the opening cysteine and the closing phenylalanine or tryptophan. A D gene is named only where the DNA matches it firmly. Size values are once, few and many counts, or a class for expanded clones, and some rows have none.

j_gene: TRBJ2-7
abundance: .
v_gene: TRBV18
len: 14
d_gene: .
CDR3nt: TGTGCCAGCTCACCCTCTGAGGGAACCTACGAGCAGTACTTC
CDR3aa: CASSPSEGTYEQYF

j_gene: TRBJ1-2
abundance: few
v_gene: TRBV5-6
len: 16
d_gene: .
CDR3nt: TGTGCCAGCAGCTTGGGGGGTGGAGGAACTAACTATGGCTACACCTTC
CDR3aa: CASSLGGGGTNYGYTF

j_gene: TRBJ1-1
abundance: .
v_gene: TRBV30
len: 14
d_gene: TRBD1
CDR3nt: TGTGCCTGGCTTCCGCGGACAGGGGGCACTGAAGCTTTCTTT
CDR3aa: CAWLPRTGGTEAFF

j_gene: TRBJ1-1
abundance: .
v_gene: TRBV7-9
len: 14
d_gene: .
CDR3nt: TGTGCCAGCAGATCTACAGGGCTAGGTACTGAAGCTTTCTTT
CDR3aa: CASRSTGLGTEAFF

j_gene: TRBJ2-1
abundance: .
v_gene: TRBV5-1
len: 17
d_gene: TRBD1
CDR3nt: TGCGCCAGCAGCTTGGTTGGACAGGGTTTCTCCTACAATGAGCAGTTCTTC
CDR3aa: CASSLVGQGFSYNEQFF

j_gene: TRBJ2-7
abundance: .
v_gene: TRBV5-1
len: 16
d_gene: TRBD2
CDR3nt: TGCGCCAGCAGCTCCCAGACTAGCGGGGGATTATACGAGCAGTACTTC
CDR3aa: CASSSQTSGGLYEQYF

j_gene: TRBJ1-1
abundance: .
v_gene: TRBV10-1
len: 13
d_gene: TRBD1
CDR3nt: TGCGCCAGCAGTGAAACAGGGGTCCCTGGAGCTTTCTTT
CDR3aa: CASSETGVPGAFF

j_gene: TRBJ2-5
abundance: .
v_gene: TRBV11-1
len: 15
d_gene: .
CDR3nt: TGTGCCAGCAGCTTAGGGAGGGGGCTGAGAGAGACCCAGTACTTC
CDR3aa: CASSLGRGLRETQYF

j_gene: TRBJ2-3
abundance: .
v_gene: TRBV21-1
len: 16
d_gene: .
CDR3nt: TGTGCCAGCAGCGGGGGACTAATCGGGAGCACAGATACGCAGTATTTT
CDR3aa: CASSGGLIGSTDTQYF

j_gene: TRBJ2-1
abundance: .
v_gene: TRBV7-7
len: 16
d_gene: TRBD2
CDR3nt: TGTGCTAGCAGCCTGGGAGGGAGCGCCAGGAGGTATGAGCAGTTCTTC
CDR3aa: CASSLGGSARRYEQFF

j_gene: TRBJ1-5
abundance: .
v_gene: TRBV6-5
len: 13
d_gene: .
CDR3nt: TGTGCCAGCAGTTCTACAGGGATCGGGCCCCAGCATTTT
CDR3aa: CASSSTGIGPQHF

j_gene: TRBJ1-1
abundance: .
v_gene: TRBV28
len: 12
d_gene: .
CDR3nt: TGTGCCACCCTCGAGAGAGGCACTGAAGCTTTCTTT
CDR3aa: CATLERGTEAFF

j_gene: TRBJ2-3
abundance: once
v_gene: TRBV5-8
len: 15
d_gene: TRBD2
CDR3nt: TGTGCCAGCAGCGGCGGGACTAGCGTAGGGCATACGCAGTATTTT
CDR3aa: CASSGGTSVGHTQYF

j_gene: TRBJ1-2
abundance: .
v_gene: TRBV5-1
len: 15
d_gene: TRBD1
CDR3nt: TGCGCCAGCAGCATAGCCATGTCAGGGGGCTATGGCTACACCTTC
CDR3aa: CASSIAMSGGYGYTF

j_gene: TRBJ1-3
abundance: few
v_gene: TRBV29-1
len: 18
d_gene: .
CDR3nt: TGCAGCGTTGGAGGTGGAGGTTCTAGCGTGAAGGCTGGAAACACCATATATTTT
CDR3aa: CSVGGGGSSVKAGNTIYF

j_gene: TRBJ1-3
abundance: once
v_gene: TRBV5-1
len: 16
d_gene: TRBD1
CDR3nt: TGCGCCAGCAGCCGGAAGGGACAGGGCTCTGGAAACACCATATATTTT
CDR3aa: CASSRKGQGSGNTIYF

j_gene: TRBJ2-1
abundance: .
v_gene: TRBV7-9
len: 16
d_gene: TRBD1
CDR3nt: TGTGCCAGCAGCTTAGTCGCAGGGGGCATCAGGAATGAGCAGTTCTTC
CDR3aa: CASSLVAGGIRNEQFF

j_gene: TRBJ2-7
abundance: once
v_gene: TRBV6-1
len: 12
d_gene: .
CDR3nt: TGTGCCAGCAGTGGGCTGTCTTACGAGCAGTACTTC
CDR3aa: CASSGLSYEQYF

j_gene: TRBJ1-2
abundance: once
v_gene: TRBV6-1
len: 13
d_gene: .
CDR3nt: TGTGCCAGCAGGGCCCCCGGGGACTATGGCTACACCTTC
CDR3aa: CASRAPGDYGYTF

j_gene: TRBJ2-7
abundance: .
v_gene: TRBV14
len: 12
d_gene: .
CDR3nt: TGTGCCAGCAGCCACAGGGTCTACGAGCAGTACTTC
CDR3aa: CASSHRVYEQYF

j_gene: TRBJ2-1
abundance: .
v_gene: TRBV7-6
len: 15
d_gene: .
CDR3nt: TGTGCCAGCAGCCTGCGACAGGGCGGGGGGAATGAGCAGTTCTTC
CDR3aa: CASSLRQGGGNEQFF

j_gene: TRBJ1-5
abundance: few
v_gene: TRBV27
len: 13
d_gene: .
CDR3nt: TGTGCCAGCAGTTCCACACATGTCCAGCCCCAGCATTTT
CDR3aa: CASSSTHVQPQHF

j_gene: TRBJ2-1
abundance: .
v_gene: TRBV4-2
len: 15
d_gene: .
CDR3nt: TGTGCCAGCAGCGTCTTTAGCGGCGGTTACAATGAGCAGTTCTTC
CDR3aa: CASSVFSGGYNEQFF

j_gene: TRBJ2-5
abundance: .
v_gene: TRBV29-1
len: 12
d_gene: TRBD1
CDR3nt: TGCAGCGTCAGTACAGGGGTGGAGACCCAGTACTTC
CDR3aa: CSVSTGVETQYF

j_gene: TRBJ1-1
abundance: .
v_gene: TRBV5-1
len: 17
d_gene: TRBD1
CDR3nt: TGCGCCAGCAGCTTTAGGGACAGGGGAGTGCGGGCCACTGAAGCTTTCTTT
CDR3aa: CASSFRDRGVRATEAFF

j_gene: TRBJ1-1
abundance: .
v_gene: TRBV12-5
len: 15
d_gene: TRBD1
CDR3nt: TGTGCTAGTGGTCAATCGACAGGGGACTGGACTGAAGCTTTCTTT
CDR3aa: CASGQSTGDWTEAFF

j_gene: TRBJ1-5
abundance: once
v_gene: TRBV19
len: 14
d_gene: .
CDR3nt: TGTGCCAGTAGTATAGCGGGGAGCAATCAGCCCCAGCATTTT
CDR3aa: CASSIAGSNQPQHF

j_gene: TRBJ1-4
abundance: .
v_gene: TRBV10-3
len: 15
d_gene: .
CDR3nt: TGTGCCATCAGTGAAATGGAAAGGGGTAATGAAAAACTGTTTTTT
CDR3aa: CAISEMERGNEKLFF

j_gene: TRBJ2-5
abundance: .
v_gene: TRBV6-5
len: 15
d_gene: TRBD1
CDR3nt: TGTGCCAGCAGTCCTCCGGGGACAGGGAGGGAGACCCAGTACTTC
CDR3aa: CASSPPGTGRETQYF

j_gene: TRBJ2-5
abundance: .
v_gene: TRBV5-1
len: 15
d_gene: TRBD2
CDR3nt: TGCGCCAGCAGCGGGGCGGGCGGGAGCGGCGGGACCCAGTACTTC
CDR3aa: CASSGAGGSGGTQYF

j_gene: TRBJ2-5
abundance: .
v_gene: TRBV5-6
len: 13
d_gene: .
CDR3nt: TGTGCCAGCAGCCCAGGGGACCAGGAGACCCAGTACTTC
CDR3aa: CASSPGDQETQYF

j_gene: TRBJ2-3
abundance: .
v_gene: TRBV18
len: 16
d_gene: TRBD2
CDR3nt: TGTGCCAGCTCACTACCTAGCGGGGGGGCCACAGATACGCAGTATTTT
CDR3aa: CASSLPSGGATDTQYF

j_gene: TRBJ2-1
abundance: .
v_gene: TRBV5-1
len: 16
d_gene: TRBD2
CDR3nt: TGCGCCAGCAGCTTGGCCCAATCGGGGGTAGCGGGGGGCCAGTTCTTC
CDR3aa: CASSLAQSGVAGGQFF

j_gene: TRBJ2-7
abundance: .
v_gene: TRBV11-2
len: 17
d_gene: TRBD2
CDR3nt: TGTGCCAGCAGCCCCGGGACTAGCGGGGGACCTTCCTACGAGCAGTACTTC
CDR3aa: CASSPGTSGGPSYEQYF

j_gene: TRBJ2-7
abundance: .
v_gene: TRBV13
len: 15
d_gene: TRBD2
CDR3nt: TGTGCCAGCAGCCCGGCTAGCGGCCGGGTGGACGAGCAGTACTTC
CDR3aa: CASSPASGRVDEQYF

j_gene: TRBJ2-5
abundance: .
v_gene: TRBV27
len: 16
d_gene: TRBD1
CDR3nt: TGTGCCAGCAGTTTACTTTGGGCAGGGGGTGGGGAGACCCAGTACTTC
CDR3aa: CASSLLWAGGGETQYF

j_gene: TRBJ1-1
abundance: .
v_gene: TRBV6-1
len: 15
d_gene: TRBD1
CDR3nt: TGTGCCAGCACCCCCCGGGACAGGGGATTTTGGGAAGCTTTCTTT
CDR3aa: CASTPRDRGFWEAFF

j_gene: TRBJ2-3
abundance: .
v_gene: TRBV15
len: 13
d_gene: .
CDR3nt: TGTGCCACCAGCAGAGGTCGGACAGATACGCAGTATTTT
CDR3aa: CATSRGRTDTQYF

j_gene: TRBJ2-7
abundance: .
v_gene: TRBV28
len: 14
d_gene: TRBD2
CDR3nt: TGTGCCAGCAGGCTACTAGCGGCGGGAGGGGAGCAGTACTTC
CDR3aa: CASRLLAAGGEQYF

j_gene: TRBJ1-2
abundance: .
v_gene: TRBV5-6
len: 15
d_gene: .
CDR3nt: TGTGCCAGCTTTCGCCGACCAGGGGTGGGCTATGGCTACACCTTC
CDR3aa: CASFRRPGVGYGYTF

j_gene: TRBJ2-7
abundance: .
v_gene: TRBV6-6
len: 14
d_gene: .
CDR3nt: TGTGCCAGCAGAAATGGACAGACTTCCTACGAGCAGTACTTC
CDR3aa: CASRNGQTSYEQYF

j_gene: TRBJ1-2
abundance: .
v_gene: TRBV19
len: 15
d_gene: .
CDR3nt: TGTGCCAGTAGTATACCCCAGGGGTCGAACTATGGCTACACCTTC
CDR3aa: CASSIPQGSNYGYTF

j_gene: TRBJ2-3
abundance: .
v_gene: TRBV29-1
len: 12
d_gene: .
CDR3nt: TGCAGCGTCCCCACGGGAGCAGATACGCAGTATTTT
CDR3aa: CSVPTGADTQYF

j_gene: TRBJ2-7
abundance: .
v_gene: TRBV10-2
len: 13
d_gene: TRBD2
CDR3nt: TGCGCCAGCCGGGGAGCGGGAGGAGGGGAGCAGTACTTC
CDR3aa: CASRGAGGGEQYF

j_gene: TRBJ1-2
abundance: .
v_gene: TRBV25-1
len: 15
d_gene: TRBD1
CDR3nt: TGTGCCAGCAGTGAACGCCAGGGACAGGGCGACGGCTACACCTTC
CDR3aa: CASSERQGQGDGYTF

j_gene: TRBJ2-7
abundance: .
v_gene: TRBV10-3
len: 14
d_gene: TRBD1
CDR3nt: TGTGCCATCACTAAGGGACAGGGGTCCTACGAGCAGTACTTC
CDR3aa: CAITKGQGSYEQYF

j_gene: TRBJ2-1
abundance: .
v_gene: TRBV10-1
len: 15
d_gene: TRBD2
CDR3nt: TGCGCCAGCAGTCAGGGACTAGCGGTTTACAATGAGCAGTTCTTC
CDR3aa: CASSQGLAVYNEQFF

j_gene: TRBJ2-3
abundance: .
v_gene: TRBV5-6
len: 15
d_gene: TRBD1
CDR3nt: TGTGCCAGCATCCCATACAGGGGTGTTTTAGATACGCAGTATTTT
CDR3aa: CASIPYRGVLDTQYF

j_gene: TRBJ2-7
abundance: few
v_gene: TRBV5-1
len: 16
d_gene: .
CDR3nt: TGCGCCAGCAGCTTTAGAGCGGAACTTAGCTCCTACGAGCAGTACTTC
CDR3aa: CASSFRAELSSYEQYF

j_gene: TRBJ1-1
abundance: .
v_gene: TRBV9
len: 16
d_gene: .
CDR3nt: TGTGCCAGCAGCGTAGACCCCGCAGGGGCTGACACTGAAGCTTTCTTT
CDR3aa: CASSVDPAGADTEAFF

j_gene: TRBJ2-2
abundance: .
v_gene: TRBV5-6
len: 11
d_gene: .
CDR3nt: TGTGCCAGCAGCCGCACCGGGGAGCTGTTTTTT
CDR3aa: CASSRTGELFF

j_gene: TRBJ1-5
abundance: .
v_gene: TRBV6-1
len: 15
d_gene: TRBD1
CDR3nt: TGTGCCAGCAGTGCCGGACAGGCCAGCAATCAGCCCCAGCATTTT
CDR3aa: CASSAGQASNQPQHF

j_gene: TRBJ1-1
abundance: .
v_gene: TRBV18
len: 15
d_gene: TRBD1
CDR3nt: TGTGCCAGCTCACTTGGTGGACAGGGGAACACTGAAGCTTTCTTT
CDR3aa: CASSLGGQGNTEAFF

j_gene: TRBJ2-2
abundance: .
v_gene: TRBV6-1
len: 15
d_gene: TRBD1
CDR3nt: TGTGCCAGCAGTGAGGGGACAGTTAACACCGGGGAGCTGTTTTTT
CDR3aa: CASSEGTVNTGELFF